The clone carrying this T cell receptor beta chain turned up a few times. Its antigen is not identified. These data originate in a study of shared clonotypes between healthy human individuals. The CDR3 loop spans 15 amino acids. CDR1 SGHTA and CDR2 FQGNSA come from the germline V gene. Trimming removed 3 bases from V and 1 base from J, with 13 bases in between. Produced via immunoSEQ multiplex PCR; TCRdb's table is partial and in-frame only. Altogether 950,000 to 1,100,000 clones are present, about 77% being singletons, with the ten largest covering about 1.5%. Whole-study findings and limits: Rarefaction demonstrated incomplete sorted-subset sequencing despite large depth.

There were no recent acute infections or vaccinations among the donors, who were healthy HIV-negative adults. The rearrangement joins TRBV7-2 to TRBJ2-7, with a weak D call TRBD1 (6 bases). The specimen was memory CD4+ T cells sorted from blood. Indicated subset: CD45RA-negative fraction. The TCR was taken from a man between 18 and 29 years old in good health. The CDR3 nucleotides read TGTGCCAGCAGCTTTCAGGGGTCTGGGTCCTACGAGCAGTACTTC. Translating gives CASSFQGSGSYEQYF. Together with reference TRBV7-2 and TRBJ2-7, the CDR3 gives the full variable domain: GAGVSQSPSNKVTEKGKDVELRCDPISGHTALYWYRQSLGQGLEFLIYFQGNSAPDKSGLPSDRFSAERTGGSVSTLTIQRTQQEDSAVYLCASSFQGSGSYEQYFGPGTRLTVT.